The TCR beta chain under discussion was sequenced for a study of blood T cells in healthy people across ages. Study results and caveats: It was held that the diversity estimates obtained from one million T cells were underestimates. A roughly linear age-dependent decrease characterized TCR beta diversity per million T cells.

Together with a sample-barcoded 5' primer, a J-beta primer mix was included in a second PCR lasting roughly 6 to 12 cycles. TCRdb analysed the 5' RACE reads with MiXCR anew, one entry per CDR3 protein. The sample yields some 1.5 million distinct CDR3 sequences, 42% seen once. As to this clonotype: The antigen remains undetermined.

Per germline, CDR1 SGHDT and CDR2 YYEEEE. V lost 0 bases and J lost 5, with 17 bases in between. The length of the CDR3 is 16 residues. This clonotype originated in a woman between 18 and 30 years old in good health. The V and J genes are TRBV5-6 and TRBJ1-2; TRBD1 might be the D (5 bases). Sequencing used blood. Here the CDR3 reads CASSLVGGKEKYGYTF. DNA for the CDR3: TGTGCCAGCAGCTTGGTTGGGGGAAAGGAGAAGTATGGCTACACCTTC.